The clone carrying this T cell receptor beta chain was recorded only once. What it recognizes is unknown. TCRdb fed the 5' RACE reads into MiXCR, producing one record per CDR3 protein. Among hundreds of thousands of distinct CDR3 sequences, just over 20% were seen once, and the ten largest hold 12%. The source of the sample is a study of T-cell memory formation after mild COVID-19. Looking at the study overall: Largely donor-specific TCR clusters were found.

The length of the CDR3 is 14 residues. Trimming removed 5 bases from V and 0 bases from J; junction bases left unmatched: 3. Germline-derived CDR1 and CDR2 are SQVTM and ANQGSEA. Findings and limits, study-wide: CD4+ contracting clones were mainly CM and EM; CD8+ ones, EMRA. There was a balanced CD4/CD8 profile in clones contracting day 15 to 85, and later expanders leaned CD4+. Second-wave clones reaching peak frequency on day 37 lacked confirmed SARS-CoV-2 specificity.

This receptor was obtained from an adult woman who had mild COVID-19 (a few samples of this study predate the infection). Cell type and time point are not known. This chain uses TRBV29-1 with TRBJ2-1, with 8 nucleotides matching TRBD2. The specimen sequenced was PBMCs or a T cell subset sorted from them (not recorded which). In nucleotides, the CDR3 is TGCAGCGTTTTTAGCGGGGACTCCTACAATGAGCAGTTCTTC. It is translated as CSVFSGDSYNEQFF.